One and the same sample provided the 30 T cell receptor beta chains below, sequenced in a study of blood T cells in healthy people across ages. Sample-barcoded 5' priming and a J-beta primer mix drove a second PCR of about 6 to 11 cycles. TCRdb called the 5' RACE reads again in MiXCR, with one record for every CDR3 protein. This sample yields hundreds of thousands of distinct CDR3 sequences, of which approximately 30% are seen a single time; approximately 15% belongs to the top ten. Sequenced sample: blood. The source is a woman aged 80 or over in good health.

In its sample, this clonotype was seen many times. This rearrangement joins TRBV20-1 to TRBJ2-5; TRBD1 is a possible D gene (6 bases). Germline CDR1 is DFQATT and CDR2 is SNEGSKA (reference sequence). V shed 6 bases and J shed 2 bases, with 22 bases lying between them. CDR3 length equals 16 residues. DNA of the CDR3: TGCAGTGCCCCCGTGATGTGGGGGCTTTTACAAGAGACCCAGTACTTC. It translates to CSAPVMWGLLQETQYF.

This rearrangement joins TRBV5-5 to TRBJ2-3; either TRBD1 or TRBD2 may fit D (5 bases each). The CDR3 spans 18 residues. Germline V gene lookup returns CDR1 SGHKS and CDR2 YYEKEE (reference sequence). V lost 4 bases to trimming and J lost 0 bases, with 21 bases between them. The CDR3 is CASSPGARVGGSTDTQYF. CDR3 bases: TGTGCCAGCAGCCCCGGGGCGAGGGTCGGAGGTAGCACAGATACGCAGTATTTT.

The table lists this clonotype with many counts. A much more abundant neighbour one base away suggests this may be a read error. The genes are TRBV7-8 and TRBJ2-5, with TRBD2 identical over 9 bases. This CDR3 is built from 15 residues. The V and J ends lost 5 bases and 11 bases, in that order; junction bases with no gene match: 15. From germline, CDR1 is SGHVS and CDR2 FQNEAQ. The CDR3 bases are TGTGCCAGCAGCACTTTAGCGGGGGCGGGTAATGAGCAGTACTTC. It yields the protein CASSTLAGAGNEQYF. The full variable domain, completed using reference TRBV7-8 and TRBJ2-5, is GAGVSQSPRYKVAKRGQDVALRCDPISGHVSLFWYQQALGQGPEFLTYFQNEAQLDKSGLPSDRFFAERPEGSVSTLKIQRTQQEDSAVYLCASSTLAGAGNEQYFGPGTRLLVL.

This clonotype was counted at least ten times. The chain couples TRBV5-1 to TRBJ1-2, with 7 nucleotides matching TRBD1. The CDR3 covers 14 residues. Germline-derived CDR1 and CDR2 are SGHRS and YFSETQ. V was pared by 4 bases and J by 8 bases, with 11 bases of the junction left unmatched. The CDR3 sequence: CASSRGQNLLGYTF. CDR3 DNA: TGCGCCAGCAGCCGGGGACAGAACCTTCTCGGCTACACCTTC.

The sample holds a few counts of this clonotype. The rearrangement uses TRBV7-2 and TRBJ2-1, with D perhaps given as TRBD1 or TRBD2 (6 bases each). The DNA end favors TRBJ2-7, so the J call may be wrong. Germline CDR1 SGHTA, CDR2 FQGNSA. This CDR3 has 16 residues. CDR3 loop: CASSLEMGGSYNEQYF. The CDR3 DNA reads TGTGCCAGCAGCTTAGAAATGGGGGGCTCCTACAATGAGCAGTACTTC.

This clonotype has ten or more counts. This chain uses TRBV4-2 with TRBJ2-6; D not resolved. V was cut by 2 bases and J by 1 base, with 3 bases left in between. Germline V gene lookup returns CDR1 LGHNA and CDR2 YNFKEQ. The CDR3 is 14 residues long. CDR3 amino acids: CASSQRSGANVLTF. The CDR3 DNA is TGTGCCAGCAGCCAAAGATCTGGGGCCAACGTCCTGACTTTC.

This sequence joins TRBV6-2 or TRBV6-3 and TRBJ1-1, with 10 bases lining up with TRBD1. Trimming took 5 bases from V and 0 from J; bases not matched to a gene: 9. CDR1 is MNHEY and CDR2 is SVGEGT in the germline V gene. There are 17 residues in the CDR3. Here the CDR3 DNA reads TGTGCCAGCAGTCGAGGGACAGGGGCGGGGATGAACACTGAAGCTTTCTTT. Protein: CASSRGTGAGMNTEAFF.

This clonotype showed up just a few times. The chain carries TRBV28 and TRBJ2-5; the match to TRBD2 covers 7 bases. Germline CDR1 is MDHEN and CDR2 is SYDVKM. V was clipped by 5 bases and J by 1 base; unmatched bases: 10. The CDR3 is made up of 16 amino acids. The CDR3 sequence: CASSAGGVGSQETQYF. In DNA form, the CDR3 reads TGTGCCAGCAGTGCTGGGGGGGTAGGGAGCCAAGAGACCCAGTACTTC.

This clonotype was detected ten times or more. The rearrangement joins TRBV25-1 to TRBJ2-1; D may match TRBD1 or TRBD2 (5 bases each). V gave up 6 bases and J gave up 2 bases, with 14 bases separating them. The CDR3 runs to 15 residues. The germline gives CDR1 MGHDK, CDR2 SYGVNS. CDR3 protein: CASRPVEGPYNEQFF. In DNA form, the CDR3 reads TGTGCCAGCAGGCCGGTAGAGGGGCCCTACAATGAGCAGTTCTTC.

This clonotype was counted at least ten times. This chain joins TRBV7-2 and TRBJ1-1, with 9 nucleotides matching TRBD1. The CDR3 extends over 14 amino acids. The V gene's germline CDR1 is SGHTA and CDR2 FQGNSA. V was pared by 4 bases and J by 5 bases, with 5 bases of the junction left unmatched. The CDR3 loop reads CASSSGQGHTEAFF. The CDR3 nucleotides are TGTGCCAGCAGCTCGGGACAGGGCCATACTGAAGCTTTCTTT.

This clonotype turned up a few times. The rearrangement uses TRBV20-1 and TRBJ1-5, with D unclear. V shed 6 bases and J shed 0 bases, with 18 bases lying between them. CDR1 DFQATT and CDR2 SNEGSKA come from the germline V gene (reference sequence). CDR3 length: 16 residues. In DNA form, the CDR3 reads TGCAGTGCCTTGGTGACAAACTCATATAGCAATCAGCCCCAGCATTTT. Protein product: CSALVTNSYSNQPQHF.

This clonotype was detected many times. The rearrangement links TRBV20-1 to TRBJ2-1; TRBD2 aligns across 10 bases. This CDR3 is 16 amino acids long. In germline, CDR1 is DFQATT, CDR2 SNEGSKA (reference sequence). Trimming removed 5 bases from V and 6 bases from J; junction bases left unmatched: 13. CDR3 bases: TGCAGTGCTTCCAAAGGGCAAGCGGGGGGGACCAATGAGCAGTTCTTC. This gives the protein CSASKGQAGGTNEQFF.

This clonotype was seen more than once but under ten times. V usage is TRBV6-6 and J usage is TRBJ2-2; D may be TRBD2 (6 bases). CDR3 length: 15 amino acids. Trimming removed 2 bases from V and 4 bases from J, with 11 bases in between. From germline, CDR1 is MNHNY and CDR2 SVGAGI (reference sequence). The CDR3 is CASSYPRGFTGELFF. CDR3 nucleotides: TGTGCCAGCAGTTACCCCCGGGGGTTCACCGGGGAGCTGTTTTTT.

The chain employs TRBV28 and TRBJ1-5; D may be TRBD1 (5 bases). CDR1 and CDR2 (germline): MDHEN, SYDVKM. V was pared by 8 bases and J by 0 bases, with 17 bases between. This CDR3 is built from 16 residues. The CDR3: CASANFRDLSNQPQHF. DNA of the CDR3: TGTGCCAGCGCCAACTTCCGGGACCTTAGCAATCAGCCCCAGCATTTT.

In its sample, this clonotype was seen many times. V usage is TRBV12-3 or TRBV12-4 and J usage is TRBJ2-3; D not certain. The CDR3 is made up of 12 amino acids. Trimming removed 6 bases from V and 0 bases from J, with 4 bases in between. The CDR3, as DNA: TGTGCCAGCAGCTTTAGCACAGATACGCAGTATTTT. Encoded protein: CASSFSTDTQYF.

In its sample, this clonotype was seen many times. This rearrangement joins TRBV29-1 to TRBJ2-3; TRBD2 agrees at 7 bases. The length of the CDR3 is 14 residues. With V trimmed by 6 bases and J by 1 base, 7 bases remained unmatched. CDR1 is SQVTM and CDR2 is ANQGSEA in the germline V gene. The CDR3 coding sequence is TGCAGCGTCCGAGAGGGAGGGGGCACAGATACGCAGTATTTT. Translating gives CSVREGGGTDTQYF.

This clonotype was counted ten times or more. A much larger clonotype is one base distant, so this may be a read error. This chain connects TRBV29-1 to TRBJ2-1; TRBD1 is a possible D gene (6 bases). Deletions cut 4 bases from V and 10 bases from J, with 20 bases between. CDR1 and CDR2 from the germline V gene are SQVTM and ANQGSEA. This CDR3 is 14 amino acids long. CDR3 nucleotides: TGCAGCGTTGTGAGGAGACAGGTAACCAGGGAGCAGTTCTTC. Translating it yields CSVVRRQVTREQFF.

The chain is built from TRBV5-1 and TRBJ2-2; no reliable D call. The germline V gene encodes CDR1 SGHRS and CDR2 YFSETQ. Between the trimmed V and J ends, which lost 0 bases and 4 bases, there was a span of 10 bases. CDR3 length equals 15 residues. The CDR3 DNA reads as TGCGCCAGCAGCTTGGAGGCAGGCCCCACCGGGGAGCTGTTTTTT. Its protein is CASSLEAGPTGELFF.

This clonotype was seen repeatedly, ten times or more. The chain combines TRBV5-1 with TRBJ2-1, with 8 positions matching TRBD1. Germline V gene data show CDR1 as SGHRS and CDR2 as YFSETQ. Losses at the gene ends were 4 bases for V and 7 bases for J; bases not matched to a gene: 7. This CDR3 has 14 amino acids. CDR3: CASSQGASGNEQFF. Here the CDR3 DNA reads TGCGCCAGCAGCCAGGGGGCGTCGGGTAATGAGCAGTTCTTC.

This clonotype was picked up many times. V usage is TRBV7-2 and J usage is TRBJ1-2; D unresolved. The CDR3 consists of 14 residues. V was pared by 5 bases and J by 4 bases, with 14 bases between. From germline, CDR1 is SGHTA and CDR2 FQGNSA. CDR3 region: CASSRGMGSYGYTF. The CDR3, as DNA: TGTGCCAGCAGCCGCGGGATGGGATCCTATGGCTACACCTTC.

This clonotype was observed a few times. CDR3 sequence reads: CASSLWTGSLNEQYF. The DNA of the CDR3 is TGCGCCAGCAGCTTGTGGACAGGTTCCCTCAATGAGCAGTACTTC. The chain recombines TRBV5-1 with TRBJ2-5; 7 nucleotides align to TRBD1. J gave up 11 bases and V 1 base, and 14 bases lay outside the gene matches. The germline CDR1 and CDR2 sequences are SGHRS and YFSETQ. The CDR3 loop spans 15 amino acids.

This clonotype was counted only a few times. This CDR3 is CASSPDLGQGRAFF. CDR3 in DNA: TGTGCCAGCAGCCCTGACTTGGGACAGGGTCGAGCTTTCTTT. This chain links TRBV6-6 with TRBJ1-1, with TRBD1 matching 9 bases. V dropped 6 bases and J dropped 10; count of bases not matched to a gene: 12. The CDR3 has 14 residues. Germline V gene lookup returns CDR1 MNHNY and CDR2 SVGAGI (reference sequence).

This chain connects TRBV9 to TRBJ1-2; the D gene is possibly TRBD1 (5 bases). The CDR3 is 17 residues long. V lost 3 bases and J lost 7, with 25 bases in between. Germline V gene data show CDR1 as SGDLS and CDR2 as YYNGEE. The CDR3 spells CASSGTGTADRDCGYTF. The CDR3, as DNA: TGTGCCAGCAGCGGAACCGGGACGGCAGATCGGGACTGTGGCTACACCTTC.

This clonotype appeared a few times. A clone one base away is much larger, so this may be a read error. The chain recombines TRBV6-2 or TRBV6-3 with TRBJ2-5; D not resolved. V was clipped by 6 bases and J by 11 bases, with 28 bases between them. The CDR3 runs to 16 residues. Per germline, CDR1 MNHEY and CDR2 SVGEGT. Here the CDR3 reads CASRGSPSPNHNEQYF. The CDR3 nucleotides read TGTGCCAGCAGGGGGTCGCCGAGTCCTAATCACAATGAGCAGTACTTC.

This clonotype was observed many times. This sequence joins TRBV10-3 and TRBJ2-1, with TRBD2 matching 8 bases. Unmatched junction bases numbered 8, after V lost 3 bases and J lost 7 bases. The CDR3 runs to 15 residues. Germline V gene data show CDR1 as ENHRY and CDR2 as SYGVKD. In DNA form, the CDR3 reads TGTGCCATCAGTGAAAGGTCGGGGGGGCGGAATGAGCAGTTCTTC. Translated, it gives CAISERSGGRNEQFF.

This clonotype was seen repeatedly, ten times or more. The genes are TRBV20-1 and TRBJ1-4; D remains ambiguous. The CDR3 runs 16 residues. Germline assignment: CDR1 DFQATT and CDR2 SNEGSKA (reference sequence). The ends were cut back, 1 base at V and 0 bases at J, with 12 bases in the middle. The CDR3 DNA sequence: TGCAGTGCTAGAGTTTCGACACGTGCAACTAATGAAAAACTGTTTTTT. As protein: CSARVSTRATNEKLFF.

The V gene is TRBV10-3, the J gene TRBJ2-7, with a possible D match to TRBD2 (6 bases). Germline values: CDR1 ENHRY, CDR2 SYGVKD. V was shortened by 0 bases and J by 1 base, with 7 bases between the two germline ends. CDR3 length: 14 amino acids. CDR3 bases: TGTGCCATCAGTGAGTCCGGGGGATCCTACGAGCAGTACTTC. This codes for CAISESGGSYEQYF.

The chain employs TRBV20-1 and TRBJ1-1, with D perhaps TRBD1 (6 bases). CDR1 is DFQATT and CDR2 is SNEGSKA in the germline V gene (reference sequence). The V gene lost 6 bases and the J gene lost 9 bases, with 20 bases spanning the gap. CDR3 length: 13 residues. The DNA of the CDR3 is TGCAGTGCCACAGCGGGGGCAGTCAAAAAAGCTTTCTTT. It codes for CSATAGAVKKAFF.

This clonotype was counted between two and nine times. The rearrangement uses TRBV10-2 and TRBJ1-1; 9 bases map to TRBD1. The V gene end was trimmed by 8 bases and the J gene end by 4 bases; junction bases not matched to a gene: 8. This CDR3 is 14 amino acids long. In germline, CDR1 is WSHSY, CDR2 SAAADI. CDR3 nucleotide sequence: TGCGCCAGCGGGGAGACAGGGGGAGGCACTGAAGCTTTCTTT. It encodes CASGETGGGTEAFF.

This clonotype was recorded only once. CDR3 in amino acids: CASSQGDEQFF. Written as DNA, the CDR3 is TGTGCCAGCAGTCAGGGGGATGAGCAGTTCTTC. The chain combines TRBV6-2 or TRBV6-3 with TRBJ2-1, with TRBD1 matching 7 bases. Germline CDR1 and CDR2: MNHEY and SVGEGT. Trimming took 5 bases from V and 8 from J; bases not matched to a gene: 0. CDR3 length equals 11 residues.